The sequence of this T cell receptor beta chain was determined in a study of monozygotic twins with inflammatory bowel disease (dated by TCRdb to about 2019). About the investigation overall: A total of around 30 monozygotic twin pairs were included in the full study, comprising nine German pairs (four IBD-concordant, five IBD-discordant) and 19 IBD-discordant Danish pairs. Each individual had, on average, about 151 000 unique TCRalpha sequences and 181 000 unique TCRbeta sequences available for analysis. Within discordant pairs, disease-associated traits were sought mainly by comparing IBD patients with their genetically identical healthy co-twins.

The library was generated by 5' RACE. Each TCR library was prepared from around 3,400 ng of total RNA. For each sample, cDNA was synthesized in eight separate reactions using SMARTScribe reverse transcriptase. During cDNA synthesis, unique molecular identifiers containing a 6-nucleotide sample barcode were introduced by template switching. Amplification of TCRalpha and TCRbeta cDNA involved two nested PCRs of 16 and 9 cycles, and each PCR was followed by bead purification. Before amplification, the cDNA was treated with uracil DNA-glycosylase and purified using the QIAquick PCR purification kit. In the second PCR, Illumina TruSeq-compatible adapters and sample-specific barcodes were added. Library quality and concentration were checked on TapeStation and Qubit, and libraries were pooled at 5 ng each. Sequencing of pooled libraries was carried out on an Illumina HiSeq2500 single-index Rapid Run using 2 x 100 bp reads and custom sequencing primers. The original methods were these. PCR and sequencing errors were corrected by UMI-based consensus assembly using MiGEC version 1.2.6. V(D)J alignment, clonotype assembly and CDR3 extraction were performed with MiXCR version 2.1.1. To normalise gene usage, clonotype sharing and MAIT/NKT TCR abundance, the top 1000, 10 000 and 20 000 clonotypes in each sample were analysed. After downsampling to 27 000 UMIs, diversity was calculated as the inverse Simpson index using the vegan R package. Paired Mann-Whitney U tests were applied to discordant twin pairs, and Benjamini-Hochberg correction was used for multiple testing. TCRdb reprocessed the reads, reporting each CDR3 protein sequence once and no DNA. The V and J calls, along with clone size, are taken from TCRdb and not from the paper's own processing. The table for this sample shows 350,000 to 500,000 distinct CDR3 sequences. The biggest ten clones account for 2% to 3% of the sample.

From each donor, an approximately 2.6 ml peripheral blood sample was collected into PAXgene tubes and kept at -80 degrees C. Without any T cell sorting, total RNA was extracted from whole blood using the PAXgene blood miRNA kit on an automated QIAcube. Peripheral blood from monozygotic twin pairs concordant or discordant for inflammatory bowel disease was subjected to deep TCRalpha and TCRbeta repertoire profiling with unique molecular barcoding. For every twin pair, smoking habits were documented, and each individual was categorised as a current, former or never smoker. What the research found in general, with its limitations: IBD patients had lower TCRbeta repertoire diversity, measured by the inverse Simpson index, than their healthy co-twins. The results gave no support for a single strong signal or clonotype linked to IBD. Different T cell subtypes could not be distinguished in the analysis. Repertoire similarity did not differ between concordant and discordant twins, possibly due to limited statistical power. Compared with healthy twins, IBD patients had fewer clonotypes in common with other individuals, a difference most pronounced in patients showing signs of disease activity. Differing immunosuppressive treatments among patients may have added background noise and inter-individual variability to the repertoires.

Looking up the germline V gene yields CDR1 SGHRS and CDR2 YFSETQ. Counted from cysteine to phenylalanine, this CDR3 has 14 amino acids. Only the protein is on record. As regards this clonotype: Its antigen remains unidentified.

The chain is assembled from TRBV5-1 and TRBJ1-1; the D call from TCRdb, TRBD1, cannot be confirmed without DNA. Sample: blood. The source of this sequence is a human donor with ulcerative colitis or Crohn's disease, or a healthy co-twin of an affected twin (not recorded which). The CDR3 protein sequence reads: CASSLPTENTEAFF.